This TCR beta chain was recorded in a study of blood T cell repertoires in COVID-19. Across the whole study: Whether acute or convalescent, the COVID-19 samples came from the United States, Italy and Spain. The analysed material was cDNA or gDNA that came from T cells, B-cell-depleted T cells, or PBMCs.

Source study methods: Amplification of reference gene primers was used by the study to estimate nucleated cell counts. This table comes from immunoSEQ multiplex PCR, and its TCRdb copy is limited to in-frame clones, with some not included. The V and J calls and clone size are taken from that table; D and trimming were inferred from the DNA. The sample shows some 150,000 clones, roughly 90% of them seen only once. V lost 3 bases and J lost 2, with 6 bases in between. CDR1 and CDR2 from the germline V gene are GTSNPN and SVGIG (reference sequence). This CDR3 spans 12 amino acids. J is TRBJ2-3 and V is TRBV30; no definite D call. The TCR sequence derives from a human donor in a cohort sampled during active COVID-19. The specimen sequenced was peripheral blood. This CDR3 is CAWRRVTDTQYF. The CDR3 DNA follows: TGTGCCTGGAGGCGTGTCACAGATACGCAGTATTTT.